A selection of T cell receptor beta chains follows, all from one sample in a study of blood T cell repertoires in COVID-19. Method: immunoSEQ multiplex PCR; TCRdb's copy keeps in-frame clones and lacks some. The data show about 140,000 clones, with 76% seen just once and approximately 4.5% held by the top ten. Sequencing used peripheral blood. All receptors derive from an elderly woman with active or convalescent COVID-19. The CDR3 runs from the conserved cysteine through the conserved F or W. D genes are given only for firm matches. Clone sizes are given selectively: once, few, many, or a class where the clone is expanded.

d_call | clone_size | j_call | v_call | cdr3_aa | cdr3_nt
TRBD1 | - | TRBJ1-2 | TRBV28 | CASHLATGVSYGYTF | TGTGCCAGCCATCTAGCGACAGGGGTGAGCTATGGCTACACCTTC
- | - | TRBJ1-5 | TRBV21-1 | CASSPRQGNQPQHF | TGTGCCAGCAGCCCCCGACAGGGGAATCAGCCCCAGCATTTT
- | - | TRBJ2-4 | TRBV18 | CASSLFDTGLAKNIQYF | TGTGCCAGCTCACTCTTTGACACGGGACTAGCCAAAAACATTCAGTACTTC
TRBD1 | - | TRBJ1-1 | TRBV9 | CASSKEGQLKNTEAFF | TGTGCCAGCAGTAAAGAGGGACAGCTCAAGAACACTGAAGCTTTCTTT
- | - | TRBJ1-2 | TRBV2 | CASSEDTRIDGYTF | TGTGCCAGCAGTGAAGATACGAGGATAGATGGCTACACCTTC
- | - | TRBJ2-1 | TRBV30 | CAWNDRHNEQFF | TGTGCCTGGAACGACAGGCACAATGAGCAGTTCTTC
- | - | TRBJ1-1 | TRBV28 | CASSQEGTGRRAFF | TGTGCCAGCAGCCAAGAGGGAACAGGGCGCAGGGCTTTCTTT
TRBD1 | - | TRBJ2-7 | TRBV6-1 | CASSEVGQGRGELYEQYF | TGTGCCAGCAGTGAAGTTGGACAGGGTAGGGGTGAATTGTACGAGCAGTACTTC
TRBD1 | - | TRBJ2-4 | TRBV5-1 | CASSRTGGNSKNIQYF | TGCGCCAGCAGCCGGACAGGGGGCAATTCCAAAAACATTCAGTACTTC
- | - | TRBJ1-2 | TRBV11-2 | CASSLDRAGRYYGYTF | TGTGCCAGCAGCTTAGATCGGGCAGGGCGCTACTATGGCTACACCTTC
TRBD2 | - | TRBJ2-3 | TRBV19 | CASRGREADTQYF | TGTGCCAGTAGAGGGAGGGAAGCAGATACGCAGTATTTT
- | - | TRBJ2-7 | TRBV5-4 | CASSSLVGRSPYEQYF | TGTGCCAGCAGCTCCCTCGTTGGGAGGAGTCCCTACGAGCAGTACTTC
- | - | TRBJ2-1 | TRBV15 | CATSRDLGGRGSYNEQFF | TGTGCCACCAGCAGAGATCTTGGAGGGCGAGGGTCCTACAATGAGCAGTTCTTC
TRBD1 | - | TRBJ2-7 | TRBV4-3 | CASSQDFKSRDRLDEQYF | TGCGCCAGCAGCCAAGACTTCAAAAGCCGGGACAGGCTTGACGAGCAGTACTTC
TRBD1 | - | TRBJ2-6 | TRBV2 | CASSRDRGISGANVLTF | TGTGCCAGCAGTCGAGACAGGGGGATCTCTGGGGCCAACGTCCTGACTTTC
TRBD1 | - | TRBJ2-5 | TRBV2 | CASSEVGQGARETQYF | TGTGCCAGCAGTGAAGTGGGACAGGGGGCACGGGAGACCCAGTACTTC
- | once | TRBJ1-6 | TRBV28 | CASRSTPHNSPLHF | TGTGCCAGCCGCTCGACTCCTCATAATTCACCCCTCCACTTT